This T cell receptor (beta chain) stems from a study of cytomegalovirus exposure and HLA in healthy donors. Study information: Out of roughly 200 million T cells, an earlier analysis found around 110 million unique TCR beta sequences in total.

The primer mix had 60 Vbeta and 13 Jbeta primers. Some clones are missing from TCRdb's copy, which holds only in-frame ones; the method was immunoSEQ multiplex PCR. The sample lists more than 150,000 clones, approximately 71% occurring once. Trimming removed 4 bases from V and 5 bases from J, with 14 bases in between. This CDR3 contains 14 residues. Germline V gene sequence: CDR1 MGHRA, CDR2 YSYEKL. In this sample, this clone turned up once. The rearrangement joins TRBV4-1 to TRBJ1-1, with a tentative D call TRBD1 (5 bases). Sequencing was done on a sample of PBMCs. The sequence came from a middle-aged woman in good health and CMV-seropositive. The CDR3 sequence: CASSLPWEGTEAFF. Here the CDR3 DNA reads TGCGCCAGCAGCCTCCCGTGGGAGGGGACTGAAGCTTTCTTT.